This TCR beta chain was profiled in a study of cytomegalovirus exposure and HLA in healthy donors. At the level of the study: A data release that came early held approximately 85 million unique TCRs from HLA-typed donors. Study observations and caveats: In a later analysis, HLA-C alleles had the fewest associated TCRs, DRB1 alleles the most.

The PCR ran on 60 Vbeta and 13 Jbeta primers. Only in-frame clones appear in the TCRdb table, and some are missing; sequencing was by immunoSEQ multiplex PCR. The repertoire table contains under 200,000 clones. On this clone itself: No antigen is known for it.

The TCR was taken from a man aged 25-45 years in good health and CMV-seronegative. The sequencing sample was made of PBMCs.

CDR3: CASRPGQGTDTQYF. CDR3 in DNA: TGCGCCAGCAGACCGGGACAGGGCACAGATACGCAGTATTTT. The chain carries TRBV10-1 and TRBJ2-3; 8 nucleotides agree with TRBD1. V trimming: 6 bases; J trimming: 1 base; junction bases outside the gene matches: 3. The CDR3 runs 14 residues. Looked up from germline, CDR1 is WNHNN and CDR2 is SYGVQD (reference sequence).